Below, 18 T cell receptor beta chains from the same sample are listed, as sequenced in a study of CDR3 diversity in severe acne. MiXCR, applied by TCRdb to the PCR reads, yields one record per CDR3 protein. The sample lists tens of thousands of distinct CDR3 sequences, 51% occurring once. The sequenced sample consisted of blood. The receptors come from a male donor in good health, without acne.

This clonotype was counted many times. V usage is TRBV27 and J usage is TRBJ2-1; D perhaps matches TRBD1 (6 bases). Germline lookup yields CDR1 MNHEY and CDR2 SMNVEV (reference sequence). Between the trimmed V and J ends, which lost 5 bases and 3 bases, there was a span of 11 bases. The CDR3 consists of 14 residues. The CDR3 nucleotides are TGTGCCAGCAGTCAAGGACAGCGCTACAATGAGCAGTTCTTC. It translates to CASSQGQRYNEQFF.

V and J are TRBV25-1 and TRBJ2-2; D remains unclear. Germline assignment: CDR1 MGHDK and CDR2 SYGVNS. The length of the CDR3 is 11 residues. Trimming left V 6 bases short and J 7 bases short, with 6 bases between. The CDR3 spells CASRSGGELFF. For the CDR3, the DNA is TGTGCCAGCAGAAGTGGCGGGGAGCTGTTTTTT.

The rearrangement uses TRBV3-1 and TRBJ2-1; 16 bases match TRBD2. J lost 8 bases, V lost 11 bases, and 9 bases had no gene match. This CDR3 contains 15 residues. Germline V CDR1 and CDR2: LGHDT, YNNKEL (reference sequence). CDR3 bases: TGTGCCCATGGGACTAGCGGGGGGGCATTCTATGAGCAGTTCTTC. It codes for CAHGTSGGAFYEQFF.

The V and J genes are TRBV5-1 and TRBJ1-5; 7 nucleotides agree with TRBD1. The V gene end was trimmed by 2 bases and the J gene end by 7 bases; junction bases not matched to a gene: 12. CDR1 is SGHRS and CDR2 is YFSETQ in the germline V gene. The CDR3 runs to 16 residues. The CDR3 DNA sequence: TGCGCCAGCAGCTTAGAACCGACAGGGTTCAGGCAGCCCCAGCATTTT. Translated, it gives CASSLEPTGFRQPQHF.

This chain uses TRBV28 with TRBJ2-6; the D gene could be TRBD1 or TRBD2 (5 bases each). Trimming stripped 5 bases from V and 4 bases from J, with 15 bases between. The CDR3 length is 16 residues. The germline V gene has CDR1 MDHEN and CDR2 SYDVKM. The CDR3 loop is CASSQGESSGANVLTF. The CDR3 nucleotides are TGTGCCAGCAGTCAGGGAGAGTCTTCCGGGGCCAACGTCCTGACTTTC.

This chain links TRBV4-2 with TRBJ2-3, with 9 bases aligning to TRBD2. Germline V gene sequence: CDR1 LGHNA, CDR2 YNFKEQ. The CDR3 is 16 residues long. The ends lost 2 bases at V and 6 bases at J; junction bases unmatched: 9. CDR3 protein: CASSQRLAEGRDTQYF. The CDR3 DNA follows: TGTGCCAGCAGCCAAAGACTAGCGGAGGGGCGTGATACGCAGTATTTT.

In the case of this clonotype: Just one base apart from a much larger clone, this may be a read error. The CDR3: CASRAVKETRYF. CDR3 DNA: TGTGCCAGCAGGGCCGTAAAAGAGACCCGGTACTTC. The chain carries TRBV4-1 and TRBJ2-5; possibly TRBD1 for D (5 bases). Germline lookup yields CDR1 MGHRA and CDR2 YSYEKL. The CDR3 length is 12 residues.

Concerning this clonotype: Given the absence of the conserved phenylalanine or tryptophan at the CDR3 end, a read error is likely. The limits of the CDR3 on the DNA are not certain, so only TCRdb's listed CDR3 is given. The chain carries TRBV12-3 or TRBV12-4 and TRBJ2-5; TRBD1, the table's D call, was not compared with the DNA. The CDR3 length is 8 residues, termini included. This chain's CDR3 is CARFRLSL.

J is TRBJ2-7 and V is TRBV6-1; unclear D gene. Trimming removed 5 bases from V and 2 bases from J, with 10 bases in between. The CDR3 is made up of 13 amino acids. CDR1 is MNHNS, CDR2 SASEGT, per germline. CDR3 protein: CASSNYGPYEQYF. The CDR3 DNA follows: TGTGCCAGCAGTAATTACGGACCCTACGAGCAGTACTTC.

The rearrangement uses TRBV29-1 and TRBJ1-4; D ambiguous. Germline V gene lookup returns CDR1 SQVTM and CDR2 ANQGSEA. CDR3 length: 13 amino acids. Trimming removed 4 bases at V and 8 bases at J, with 14 bases between. CDR3 residues: CSVVLGRNEKLFF. The CDR3 bases are TGCAGCGTTGTTCTGGGTAGGAACGAAAAACTGTTTTTT.

This clonotype was recorded many times. This rearrangement joins TRBV25-1 to TRBJ1-2; D is unresolved. The V gene lost 3 bases and the J gene lost 4 bases, with 15 bases spanning the gap. The length of the CDR3 is 15 residues. Germline values: CDR1 MGHDK, CDR2 SYGVNS. The CDR3 nucleotides are TGTGCCAGCAGTGACCCCTTGACAAGAACCTATGGCTACACCTTC. Translating it yields CASSDPLTRTYGYTF.

The chain recombines TRBV20-1 with TRBJ1-5; D might be TRBD1 (5 bases). This CDR3 region has 14 residues. Trimming shortened V by 3 bases and J by 0 bases, and 9 bases separated the two germline ends. CDR1 is DFQATT, CDR2 SNEGSKA, per germline (reference sequence). CDR3 residues: CSASGGGSNQPQHF. CDR3 nucleotide sequence: TGCAGTGCTAGTGGTGGGGGTAGCAATCAGCCCCAGCATTTT.

The chain recombines TRBV25-1 with TRBJ1-1, with D maybe TRBD1 (6 bases). The CDR3 covers 12 residues. Germline V gives CDR1 MGHDK, CDR2 SYGVNS. The germline V and J ends were trimmed by 5 bases and 7 bases, with 11 bases remaining between them. DNA for the CDR3: TGTGCCAGCAGTACATCAGGGGTTGAAGCTTTCTTT. It codes for CASSTSGVEAFF. The full variable domain, rest sourced from reference TRBV25-1 and TRBJ1-1, is EADIYQTPRYLVIGTGKKITLECSQTMGHDKMYWYQQDPGMELHLIHYSYGVNSTEKGDLSSESTVSRIRTEHFPLTLESARPSHTSQYLCASSTSGVEAFFGQGTRLTVV.

There are many counts of this clonotype. The chain recombines TRBV7-9 with TRBJ2-3; D call uncertain. This CDR3 has 13 amino acids. V lost 3 bases and J 1 base, leaving 5 bases between the germline ends. The germline gives CDR1 SEHNR, CDR2 FQNEAQ (reference sequence). CDR3 coding DNA: TGTGCCAGCAGCTTGGGCGGCACAGATACGCAGTATTTT. It translates to CASSLGGTDTQYF.

The V and J genes are TRBV29-1 and TRBJ1-1; D is uncertain. This CDR3 is built from 13 residues. From germline, CDR1 is SQVTM and CDR2 ANQGSEA. V gave up 7 bases and J gave up 1 base, with 13 bases separating them. The CDR3 reads CSAGGQSNTEAFF. The CDR3 nucleotides are TGCAGCGCCGGTGGGCAGTCGAACACTGAAGCTTTCTTT.

Remarks on this clonotype: The CDR3 ends on some other residue instead of the conserved phenylalanine or tryptophan, so this is likely a read error. It is unclear where the CDR3 begins or ends on the DNA, so no DNA is shown, and the CDR3 is as TCRdb lists it. The V and J genes are TRBV29-1 and TRBJ1-3. The CDR3 has 13 residues if both end residues are counted. Germline V lookup: CDR1 SQVTM, CDR2 ANQGSEA. Here the CDR3 reads CSVEGSSGNTIYS.

The rearrangement joins TRBV2 to TRBJ1-6; D ambiguous. The CDR3 contains 15 residues. Germline V gene data show CDR1 as SNHLY and CDR2 as FYNNEI. V was clipped by 4 bases and J by 0 bases, with 7 bases between them. CDR3 bases: TGTGCCAGCAGTGTGGGCAGCTCCTATAATTCACCCCTCCACTTT. Translated, it gives CASSVGSSYNSPLHF.

This chain links TRBV20-1 with TRBJ1-6, with a tentative D call TRBD1 (5 bases). Trimming pared 3 bases from V and 7 bases from J, leaving 10 bases between. Germline V CDR1 and CDR2: DFQATT, SNEGSKA (reference sequence). This CDR3 region has 13 residues. The CDR3 is CSARAGGNSPLHF. DNA of the CDR3: TGCAGTGCTAGGGCCGGGGGAAATTCACCCCTCCACTTT.